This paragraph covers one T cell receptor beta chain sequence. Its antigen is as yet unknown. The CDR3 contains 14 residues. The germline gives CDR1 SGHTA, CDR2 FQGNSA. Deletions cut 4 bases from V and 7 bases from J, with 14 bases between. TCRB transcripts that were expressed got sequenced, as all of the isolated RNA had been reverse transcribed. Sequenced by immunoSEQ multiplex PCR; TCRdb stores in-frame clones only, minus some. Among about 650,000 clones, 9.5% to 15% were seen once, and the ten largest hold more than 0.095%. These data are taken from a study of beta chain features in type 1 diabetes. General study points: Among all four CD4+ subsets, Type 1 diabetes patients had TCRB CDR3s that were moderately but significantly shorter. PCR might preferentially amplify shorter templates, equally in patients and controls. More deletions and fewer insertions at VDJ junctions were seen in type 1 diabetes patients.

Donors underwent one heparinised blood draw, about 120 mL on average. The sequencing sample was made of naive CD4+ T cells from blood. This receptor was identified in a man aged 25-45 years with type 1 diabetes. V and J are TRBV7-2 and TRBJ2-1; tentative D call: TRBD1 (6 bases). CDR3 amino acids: CASSWTVGRNEQFF. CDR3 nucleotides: TGTGCCAGCAGCTGGACAGTTGGGCGGAATGAGCAGTTCTTC.